This T cell receptor (beta chain) was retrieved from a study of blood T cell repertoires in COVID-19 (TCRdb year 2020). Regarding the complete study: Samples from collaborators originated in the United States, Italy and Spain and spanned both the acute and convalescent phases of COVID-19. A freely available public database, intended as a resource for researchers studying the immune response to SARS-CoV-2, is where the repertoires were released. Samples were obtained from the ongoing ImmuneRACE study (first 160 participants) and from about 1,300 subjects provided by 6 global collaborators. Subjects who had been exposed to COVID-19, were actively infected with it, or had recovered from it provided the deeply sampled blood TCRbeta repertoires that made up the dataset. The material from the prospective study consisted of cDNA or gDNA derived from T cells, B-cell-depleted T cells, or PBMCs. A de-identified subject ID, COVID-19 status, age in years and sex were almost always included in the sample metadata. HLA class I and class II types, where available, came from metadata supplied by the sample provider rather than from assay-based typing. Broader findings and caveats from the paper: The quantity of clinical and demographic metadata differed by source and by participant and was supplied without curation.

From the cysteine up to the phenylalanine, the CDR3 has a length of 16 residues. Solely the CDR3 DNA is kept, with 48 bases framed from the first base. The germline V gene supplies CDR1 SGHTA and CDR2 FQGTGA. Ends trimmed: V by 5 bases, J by 4 bases; bases unmatched to a gene: 8. Whole blood was collected in K2EDTA tubes by collaborating institutions according to the institutions' own protocols. For TCRbeta analysis, collaborators shipped samples in one of three forms: frozen whole blood, isolated PBMCs, or DNA extracted from either of those sample types. A remark on this clone: This clone's antigen is unknown. The input lacks base qualities; no much larger clone sits a single base away.

The immunoSEQ Assay, a bias-controlled multiplex PCR, was used to amplify TCRbeta CDR3 regions from genomic DNA. Concerning the study's data processing: The number of nucleated cells in each sample was estimated from the amplification of reference gene primers within the assay. To quantify the absolute abundance of each unique TCRbeta CDR3 rearrangement, sequence reads were collapsed and filtered. For each sample, productive Simpson clonality was calculated by taking the square root of Simpson's diversity index across productive rearrangements. TCRdb provides this immuneACCESS table in a form limited to in-frame rearrangements. Some clones are lacking; in checked studies, under half of them reflect an unresolved V gene, and why the rest are absent is not known. D and trimming come from the DNA, and the V and J calls and clone size come from that table. This sample lists about 260,000 clones; about 90% were detected once. Clones ranked in the top ten supply over 2% of the sample.

Source material: peripheral blood. The sequence was collected from a woman between 45 and 60 years old with acute or convalescent COVID-19. The chain is encoded by TRBV7-3 joined to TRBJ2-1; 10 central nucleotides agree with TRBD1. CDR3 reads: CASSLSTGGAYNEQFF. The nucleotide sequence reads TGTGCCAGCAGCCTATCGACAGGGGGCGCGTACAATGAGCAGTTCTTC.